The clone carrying this T cell receptor (beta chain) was seen a handful of times. The sample comes from a study of Graves' ophthalmopathy and Graves' hyperthyroidism. Beta-chain TCR CDR3 regions were amplified from RNA transcripts. In the first round, RT-PCR was carried out with HTBI primers, and a multiplex PCR formed the second round. TCRdb fed the multiplex PCR reads into MiXCR, producing one record per CDR3 protein. This repertoire shows some 1.1 million distinct CDR3 sequences, roughly two fifths found once; its top ten account for around 10%. The V and J ends lost 5 bases and 6 bases respectively, with 19 bases between them. Germline V gene sequence: CDR1 SGHVS, CDR2 FQNEAQ. The CDR3 is made up of 16 amino acids. New diagnoses, under 2 months' duration, and ages 18 to 65 characterized the hyperthyroidism patients.

Sequencing was done on a sample of peripheral blood or thyroid tissue (not recorded which). The TCR was taken from an adult man with Graves' hyperthyroidism. V gene TRBV7-8 combines with J gene TRBJ2-2, with D unresolved. The CDR3 loop is CASSPTKGAWSGELFF. CDR3 sequence (DNA): TGTGCCAGCAGCCCTACAAAGGGCGCTTGGTCCGGGGAGCTGTTTTTT.